These 20 T cell receptor beta chains came from one sample sequenced in a study of blood T cell repertoires in COVID-19 (dated by TCRdb to 2020 to 2021). Library preparation was by the immunoSEQ multiplex PCR assay. TCRdb carries this immuneACCESS record with in-frame sequences only. Its versions omit some clonotypes, under half of them owing to an unresolved V gene in the studies checked, with the rest unexplained. The sample contains 250,000 to 350,000 clones, roughly 89% of them found a single time. Together, the top ten hold about 5.5% of the sample. Sequenced sample: PBMCs or T cells enriched from blood (not recorded which). The receptors stem from a middle-aged woman who had recovered from COVID-19.

V gene TRBV28 combines with J gene TRBJ1-3; D not certain. The CDR3 consists of 16 residues. Trimming cost V 5 bases and J 2 bases, with 16 bases left between them. Germline V CDR1 and CDR2: MDHEN, SYDVKM. The CDR3 DNA sequence: TGTGCCAGCAGTCCCGTAGGAGTCGTGGCTGGAAACACCATATATTTT. This gives the protein CASSPVGVVAGNTIYF.

The genes are TRBV7-3 and TRBJ2-1, with 15 bases matching TRBD2. The CDR3 sequence is 16 residues long. J was trimmed by 9 bases and V by 5 bases; bases with no gene match: 8. Per germline, CDR1 SGHTA and CDR2 FQGTGA. CDR3 DNA sequence: TGTGCCAGCAGCAAAAGGACTAGCGGGAGGGCCGGTGAGCAGTTCTTC. As protein: CASSKRTSGRAGEQFF.

This chain uses TRBV28 with TRBJ1-2, with TRBD1 matching over 7 bases. CDR3 length: 13 amino acids. The germline V gene encodes CDR1 MDHEN and CDR2 SYDVKM. The ends lost 5 bases at V and 7 bases at J; junction bases unmatched: 7. DNA for the CDR3: TGTGCCAGCAGTGTACAGGCAGGGGGTGGCTACACCTTC. This codes for CASSVQAGGGYTF.

V gene TRBV27 combines with J gene TRBJ2-5, with a weak D call TRBD1 (5 bases). CDR3 length equals 16 residues. Germline-derived CDR1 and CDR2 are MNHEY and SMNVEV (reference sequence). Deletions cut 3 bases from V and 1 base from J, with 15 bases between. The CDR3 sequence: CASSFLGQGTQETQYF. The CDR3 DNA follows: TGTGCCAGCAGTTTTTTGGGGCAGGGCACCCAAGAGACCCAGTACTTC.

The CDR3 nucleotides are TGTGCCAGCCAGGCCTTAGCGGGAGCGGCCAATGAGCAGTTCTTC. This sequence encodes CASQALAGAANEQFF. The chain couples TRBV2 to TRBJ2-1; 9 nucleotides agree with TRBD2. The CDR3 has 15 amino acids. From germline, CDR1 is SNHLY and CDR2 FYNNEI. Unmatched junction bases numbered 11, after V lost 8 bases and J lost 6 bases. The complete variable domain, with remaining parts taken from reference TRBV2 and TRBJ2-1, reads EPEVTQTPSHQVTQMGQEVILRCVPISNHLYFYWYRQILGQKVEFLVSFYNNEISEKSEIFDDQFSVERPDGSNFTLKIRSTKLEDSAMYFCASQALAGAANEQFFGPGTRLTVL.

The rearrangement joins TRBV6-5 to TRBJ2-5, with 13 bases identical to TRBD2. Germline CDR1 is MNHEY and CDR2 is SVGAGI. CDR3 length: 14 residues. The J segment lost 5 bases and the V segment lost 8 bases, leaving 5 bases of the junction unmatched. CDR3 sequence (DNA): TGTGCCAGCGGGACTAGCGGGAAAAGGGAGACCCAGTACTTC. Translation gives CASGTSGKRETQYF.

This rearrangement joins TRBV4-3 to TRBJ2-1; 9 positions agree with TRBD1. Germline trimming cut 3 bases from V and 12 bases from J; bases unmatched to any gene: 12. The CDR3 sequence is 15 residues long. Germline V gene sequence: CDR1 LGHNA, CDR2 YSLEER. For the CDR3, the DNA is TGCGCCAGCAGCCAGTTCGGACAGGGGAAAGTCGGGCAGTTCTTC. Its translation is CASSQFGQGKVGQFF.

The V and J genes are TRBV27 and TRBJ2-5, with D possibly matching TRBD2 (5 bases). Per germline, CDR1 MNHEY and CDR2 SMNVEV (reference sequence). The CDR3 is 15 amino acids. Trimming removed 4 bases at V and 0 bases at J, with 12 bases between. CDR3 loop: CASSSRTGYQETQYF. Here the CDR3 DNA reads TGTGCCAGCAGTTCGCGGACGGGGTACCAAGAGACCCAGTACTTC.

The rearrangement joins TRBV6-5 to TRBJ1-2; no definite D call. The germline gives CDR1 MNHEY, CDR2 SVGAGI. The ends were cut back, 7 bases at V and 3 bases at J, with 12 bases in the middle. This CDR3 spans 13 amino acids. Here the CDR3 DNA reads TGTGCCAGCACCTCACCCGGGGACTATGGCTACACCTTC. Translating gives CASTSPGDYGYTF.

This chain connects TRBV6-5 to TRBJ2-2; 8 positions agree with TRBD2. The germline gives CDR1 MNHEY, CDR2 SVGAGI. Trimming cost V 3 bases and J 5 bases; bases outside gene matches: 8. The CDR3 contains 16 residues. Written as DNA, the CDR3 is TGTGCCAGCAGTTATGGCGGGAGGATCGTGACCGGGGAGCTGTTTTTT. Translating it yields CASSYGGRIVTGELFF.

This chain joins TRBV15 and TRBJ1-5; 7 nucleotides agree with TRBD1. The CDR3 length is 18 residues. J lost 3 bases, V lost 2 bases, and 13 bases had no gene match. Germline assignment: CDR1 LNHNV and CDR2 YYDKDF (reference sequence). CDR3 amino acids: CATSRTLTTGTVNQPQHF. CDR3 bases: TGTGCCACCAGCAGAACTCTGACAACCGGGACAGTCAATCAGCCCCAGCATTTT.

The V and J genes are TRBV7-9 and TRBJ1-2, with 9 bases fitting TRBD1. The CDR3 has 14 residues. Germline CDR1 SEHNR, CDR2 FQNEAQ (reference sequence). J gave up 7 bases and V 8 bases, and 11 bases lay outside the gene matches. The CDR3 loop reads CASVPITGGGGYTF. As DNA, the CDR3 is TGTGCCAGCGTCCCAATAACAGGGGGCGGTGGCTACACCTTC.

J is TRBJ2-6 and V is TRBV6-6; possible D gene TRBD2, 5 bases. Germline V gives CDR1 MNHNY, CDR2 SVGAGI (reference sequence). This CDR3 has 17 amino acids. Deletions cut 5 bases from V and 0 bases from J, with 14 bases between. The CDR3 is CASSPEGLTSGANVLTF. CDR3 DNA sequence: TGTGCCAGCAGTCCGGAAGGACTCACCTCTGGGGCCAACGTCCTGACTTTC.

J is TRBJ2-5 and V is TRBV29-1; TRBD1 matches at 9 bases. Trimming removed 6 bases from V and 5 bases from J; junction bases left unmatched: 10. The CDR3 is made up of 14 amino acids. Germline CDR1 SQVTM, CDR2 ANQGSEA. The CDR3 DNA follows: TGCAGCGTGGGAACAGGGGGCTTGTCGGAGACCCAGTACTTC. Translating it yields CSVGTGGLSETQYF.

This rearrangement joins TRBV10-2 to TRBJ2-5, with D perhaps TRBD2 (6 bases). Per the germline V gene, CDR1 is WSHSY and CDR2 is SAAADI. V was shortened by 2 bases and J by 10 bases, with 23 bases between the two germline ends. The CDR3 consists of 16 residues. CDR3 DNA sequence: TGCGCCAGCAGTGAGGGAGGGACGGGAGCCCATATCGGCCAGTACTTC. This encodes CASSEGGTGAHIGQYF.

The gene calls are TRBV6-5 and TRBJ2-7; the match to TRBD2 covers 13 bases. With V trimmed by 4 bases and J by 2 bases, 5 bases remained unmatched. Looked up from germline, CDR1 is MNHEY and CDR2 is SVGAGI. The CDR3 spans 16 residues. The CDR3 is CASSFRTSGSTYEQYF. CDR3 bases: TGTGCCAGCAGTTTCCGGACTAGCGGGAGTACCTACGAGCAGTACTTC.

The genes are TRBV7-2 and TRBJ2-7, with 9 bases identical to TRBD1. Germline lookup yields CDR1 SGHTA and CDR2 FQGNSA. V was pared by 1 base and J by 7 bases, with 8 bases of the junction left unmatched. The CDR3 has 15 amino acids. The CDR3 bases are TGTGCCAGCAGCTTAGATGGGACAGGGATGATTGAGCAGTACTTC. Its translation: CASSLDGTGMIEQYF.

This clone came up a few times. The rearrangement joins TRBV5-1 to TRBJ2-5, with TRBD2 as a possible D gene (6 bases). V gave up 4 bases and J gave up 1 base, with 11 bases separating them. Germline V gives CDR1 SGHRS, CDR2 YFSETQ. CDR3 length equals 14 residues. The CDR3 loop is CASSDGGSQETQYF. The CDR3 region has the DNA TGCGCCAGCAGCGACGGGGGAAGCCAAGAGACCCAGTACTTC.

The J gene is TRBJ1-5, the V gene TRBV28; D remains ambiguous. Trimming took 7 bases from V and 2 from J, leaving 21 bases between them. The CDR3 sequence is 17 residues long. The germline CDR1 and CDR2 sequences are MDHEN and SYDVKM. Here the CDR3 reads CASIHRAGPRGNQPQHF. The CDR3 DNA reads as TGTGCCAGCATCCACCGGGCCGGGCCGAGGGGCAATCAGCCCCAGCATTTT.

The chain combines TRBV7-8 with TRBJ1-1; TRBD1 agrees at 7 bases. The CDR3 runs 14 residues. Trimming removed 5 bases from V and 5 bases from J; junction bases left unmatched: 8. Germline V gene sequence: CDR1 SGHVS, CDR2 FQNEAQ. The CDR3 sequence is CASSRGGAGTEAFF. The CDR3 DNA is TGTGCCAGCAGCCGAGGGGGCGCGGGGACTGAAGCTTTCTTT.